A selection of T cell receptor beta chains follows, all from one sample in a study of spatial heterogeneity in lung cancer. TCRdb ran MiXCR on the 5' RACE reads and lists one entry per CDR3 protein. The sample records 5,000 to 6,000 distinct CDR3 sequences, around 7.7% being singletons. The input for sequencing was lung tumor tissue, taken at surgery. The receptors come from a female donor with early-stage non-small cell lung cancer. CDR3s include the opening cysteine and the closing phenylalanine or tryptophan. A clone size is listed for some rows: how often the clone was seen (once, few, many), or a class if it is expanded.

cdr3_length,clone_size,j_call,v_call,cdr3_aa
13,medium-sized,TRBJ2-5,TRBV29-1,CSVAPQGGETQYF
13,medium-sized,TRBJ1-5,TRBV6-5,CASSKYWDQPQHF
11,many,TRBJ1-1,TRBV5-1,CASSRDSEAFF
13,many,TRBJ1-3,TRBV4-2,CASSPAGGNTIYF
14,many,TRBJ1-5,TRBV6-6,CASSYLGAGQPQHF
15,many,TRBJ1-2,TRBV20-1,CSARDYQGADYGYTF
15,many,TRBJ1-4,TRBV6-1,CASSGQGATNEKLFF
16,many,TRBJ2-3,TRBV7-3,CASSLRRAASTDTQYF
17,many,TRBJ1-4,TRBV6-5,CASSYGPTGAANEKLFF
18,many,TRBJ2-7,TRBV28,CASSPTSGTSGNSYEQYF
18,many,TRBJ2-2,TRBV11-2,CASSLWSAGGPGTGELFF
16,medium-sized,TRBJ2-3,TRBV5-1,CASSPSGTGGSDTQYF
14,medium-sized,TRBJ2-2,TRBV11-2,CASSFELNTGELFF
14,many,TRBJ1-2,TRBV7-2,CASSSGRTYYGYTF
17,medium-sized,TRBJ2-3,TRBV12-3/TRBV12-4,CASSPVTGTGSTDTQYF
12,many,TRBJ1-5,TRBV28,CASSFFGRPQHF
12,many,TRBJ2-2,TRBV24-1,CATLQGTGELFF
13,-,TRBJ2-1,TRBV7-8,CASSSLGLDEQFF
16,many,TRBJ1-5,TRBV20-1,CSARLGGGMDNQPQHF
14,-,TRBJ1-5,TRBV12-3/TRBV12-4,CASSSGQGDRAQHF
17,many,TRBJ2-3,TRBV20-1,CSARDPGGLAGGFTQYF
13,medium-sized,TRBJ1-1,TRBV20-1,CSASRGWNTEAFF
12,medium-sized,TRBJ1-1,TRBV12-3/TRBV12-4,CASSPLNTEAFF
15,many,TRBJ2-1,TRBV7-2,CASSLEVGRGVEQFF
16,many,TRBJ1-4,TRBV10-3,CAISDRQGTTNEKLFF
14,many,TRBJ2-6,TRBV7-6,CASSLAGGANVLTF
13,medium-sized,TRBJ1-2,TRBV5-6,CASSLRGGYGYTF
11,many,TRBJ2-1,TRBV12-3/TRBV12-4,CASSQSGEQFF